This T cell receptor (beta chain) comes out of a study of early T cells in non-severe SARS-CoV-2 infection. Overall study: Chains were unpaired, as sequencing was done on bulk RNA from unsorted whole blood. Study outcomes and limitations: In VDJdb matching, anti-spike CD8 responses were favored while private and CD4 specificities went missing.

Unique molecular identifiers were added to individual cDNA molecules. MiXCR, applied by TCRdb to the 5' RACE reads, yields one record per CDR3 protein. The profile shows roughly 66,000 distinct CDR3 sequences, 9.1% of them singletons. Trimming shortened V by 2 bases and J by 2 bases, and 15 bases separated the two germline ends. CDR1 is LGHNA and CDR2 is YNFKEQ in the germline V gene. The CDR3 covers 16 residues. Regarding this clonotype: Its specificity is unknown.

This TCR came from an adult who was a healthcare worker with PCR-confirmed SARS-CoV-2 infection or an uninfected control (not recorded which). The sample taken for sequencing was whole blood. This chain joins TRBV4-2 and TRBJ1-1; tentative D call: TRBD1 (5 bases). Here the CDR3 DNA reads TGTGCCAGCAGCCAATCACAAGGCAGGGCTAACACTGAAGCTTTCTTT. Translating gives CASSQSQGRANTEAFF.